Listed below are T cell receptor beta chains from one sample, sequenced in a study of T cell responses to AZD1222 COVID-19 vaccine. Sequencing was performed with immunoSEQ multiplex PCR; in TCRdb, only in-frame clones are kept and a portion is missing. The table has roughly 110,000 clones, about 93% seen once. The sample was peripheral blood, taken on day 0 of AZD1222 vaccination. These receptors were collected from an adult in good health. CDR3s include the opening cysteine and the closing phenylalanine or tryptophan. D genes are given only for firm matches. The listing skips clone size in some rows; elsewhere it reads once, few, many or a size class.

TRBJ1-5 TRBV11-2 NA NA CASSPGGNQPQHF TGTGCCAGCAGCCCGGGGGGTAATCAGCCCCAGCATTTT
TRBJ2-5 TRBV2 NA NA CASNPHVEETQYF TGTGCCAGCAACCCTCATGTCGAAGAGACCCAGTACTTC
TRBJ2-7 TRBV9 few TRBD1 CASSVRDRGVYEQYF TGTGCCAGCAGCGTTCGGGACAGGGGAGTCTACGAGCAGTACTTC
TRBJ2-5 TRBV10-1 medium-sized NA CASSEERVGETQYF TGCGCCAGCAGTGAGGAAAGGGTTGGGGAGACCCAGTACTTC
TRBJ2-3 TRBV7-3 NA NA CASSLVPGNTDTQYF TGTGCCAGCAGCCTTGTCCCGGGAAACACAGATACGCAGTATTTT
TRBJ1-1 TRBV9 few TRBD1 CASSPWTGETEAFF TGTGCCAGCAGCCCCTGGACAGGTGAGACTGAAGCTTTCTTT
TRBJ1-1 TRBV12-5 NA NA CASGLDMNTEAFF TGTGCTAGTGGTTTGGACATGAACACTGAAGCTTTCTTT
TRBJ2-4 TRBV6-2/TRBV6-3 NA NA CASSYPTGAGTLNKNIQYF TGTGCCAGCAGTTACCCGACTGGGGCGGGGACCTTAAACAAAAACATTCAGTACTTC
TRBJ2-7 TRBV5-1 NA TRBD1 CASSLGTGLYEQYF TGCGCCAGCAGCTTAGGGACAGGGCTCTACGAGCAGTACTTC
TRBJ2-7 TRBV30 NA NA CAWSVQLGAYEQYF TGTGCCTGGAGTGTACAGCTAGGGGCCTACGAGCAGTACTTC
TRBJ1-2 TRBV10-2 NA NA CASSETGGDGGYTF TGCGCCAGCAGTGAGACTGGGGGAGATGGGGGCTACACCTTC
TRBJ2-3 TRBV7-2 NA TRBD2 CASSLTSGGALDTQYF TGTGCCAGCAGCTTGACTAGCGGGGGGGCCTTAGATACGCAGTATTTT
TRBJ2-7 TRBV18 NA TRBD2 CASSSSGGFNEQYF TGTGCCAGCTCATCAAGCGGGGGTTTCAACGAGCAGTACTTC
TRBJ1-2 TRBV5-4 NA NA CASSAGGVDYGYTF TGTGCCAGCAGCGCGGGGGGGGTTGACTATGGCTACACCTTC
TRBJ2-2 TRBV13 once NA CASSPPNTGELFF TGTGCCAGCAGCCCCCCGAACACCGGGGAGCTGTTTTTT
TRBJ1-1 TRBV6-5 NA NA CASRKQGRNTEAFF TGTGCCAGCAGAAAACAGGGTCGGAACACTGAAGCTTTCTTT
TRBJ2-3 TRBV11-3 NA NA CASSSGLTDTQYF TGTGCCAGCAGCTCCGGACTTACAGATACGCAGTATTTT
TRBJ1-5 TRBV5-1 NA NA CASSLAGEGQPQHF TGCGCCAGCAGCTTGGCAGGGGAAGGACAGCCCCAGCATTTT
TRBJ1-5 TRBV19 NA NA CASTNDRASQPQHF TGTGCCAGTACCAATGATAGGGCTTCTCAGCCCCAGCATTTT
TRBJ1-6 TRBV12-2 NA NA CASRLPWDRSDRNSPLHF TGTGCAAGTCGCTTACCCTGGGACAGATCCGATAGGAATTCACCCCTCCACTTT
TRBJ2-1 TRBV14 few TRBD2 CASSQGLAGTYNEQFF TGTGCCAGCAGCCAAGGACTAGCGGGGACCTACAATGAGCAGTTCTTC
TRBJ2-2 TRBV7-2 NA NA CASSFNGAIGELFF TGTGCCAGCAGCTTCAACGGGGCGATCGGGGAGCTGTTTTTT
TRBJ1-5 TRBV27 NA NA CASSRGEGPQHF TGTGCCAGCAGTCGGGGGGAGGGGCCCCAGCATTTT
TRBJ1-4 TRBV19 NA NA CASSNHRVSTNEKLFF TGTGCCAGTAGTAATCACAGGGTCTCAACTAATGAAAAACTGTTTTTT
TRBJ1-1 TRBV6-5 NA NA CASSNQGGRAFF TGTGCCAGCAGTAACCAGGGAGGGCGAGCTTTCTTT
TRBJ2-5 TRBV9 NA NA CASSVEGGRETQYF TGTGCCAGCAGCGTAGAGGGGGGACGCGAGACCCAGTACTTC
TRBJ2-7 TRBV21-1 NA NA CASSKGFDRSYEQYF TGTGCCAGCAGCAAAGGATTCGACAGGAGCTACGAGCAGTACTTC
TRBJ2-7 TRBV7-8 NA TRBD1 CASSLGTGGGYEQYF TGTGCCAGCAGCTTAGGGACAGGGGGAGGCTACGAGCAGTACTTC
TRBJ1-4 TRBV4-2 NA NA CASSQDKGGLATNEKLFF TGTGCCAGCAGCCAAGATAAGGGAGGATTGGCAACTAATGAAAAACTGTTTTTT
TRBJ1-5 TRBV12-5 NA NA CASGGTLGYSNQPQHF TGTGCTAGTGGTGGGACTCTGGGGTATAGCAATCAGCCCCAGCATTTT
TRBJ2-7 TRBV15 few NA CATSRDRRGYEQYF TGTGCCACCAGCAGAGATAGGAGGGGCTACGAGCAGTACTTC
TRBJ2-3 TRBV29-1 NA NA CSVSGGREDTQYF TGCAGCGTTTCAGGGGGGCGGGAAGATACGCAGTATTTT
TRBJ1-2 TRBV28 NA NA CASSSFGAGGYTF TGTGCCAGCAGTTCCTTCGGGGCTGGTGGCTACACCTTC
TRBJ2-1 TRBV6-5 NA NA CASSYSWGLEQFF TGTGCCAGCAGTTACTCGTGGGGGCTGGAGCAGTTCTTC
TRBJ1-3 TRBV18 NA TRBD1 CASSPTLQGVGNTIYF TGTGCCAGCTCACCCACGCTACAGGGGGTCGGAAACACCATATATTTT
TRBJ2-7 TRBV14 NA TRBD1 CASSQGSGGHEQYF TGTGCCAGCAGCCAAGGATCAGGGGGCCACGAGCAGTACTTC
TRBJ1-3 TRBV6-5 NA NA CASRNRLSGNTIYF TGTGCCAGCCGGAACAGACTCTCTGGAAACACCATATATTTT
TRBJ2-7 TRBV5-1 NA NA CASSLMDLDYEQYF TGCGCCAGCAGCTTGATGGACTTAGATTACGAGCAGTACTTC
TRBJ2-7 TRBV27 once TRBD1 CASSPPTGTGPIEQYF TGTGCCAGCAGCCCCCCCACCGGGACAGGGCCTATCGAGCAGTACTTC
TRBJ2-2 TRBV6-5 once NA CAVREGGTGELFF TGTGCCGTTAGGGAAGGGGGCACCGGGGAGCTGTTTTTT
TRBJ2-1 TRBV6-1 NA NA CASSEYRVHEQFF TGTGCCAGCAGTGAATACAGGGTTCATGAGCAGTTCTTC
TRBJ2-2 TRBV15 NA TRBD1 CATSKRTGKTGELFF TGTGCCACCAGCAAACGGACAGGAAAAACCGGGGAGCTGTTTTTT